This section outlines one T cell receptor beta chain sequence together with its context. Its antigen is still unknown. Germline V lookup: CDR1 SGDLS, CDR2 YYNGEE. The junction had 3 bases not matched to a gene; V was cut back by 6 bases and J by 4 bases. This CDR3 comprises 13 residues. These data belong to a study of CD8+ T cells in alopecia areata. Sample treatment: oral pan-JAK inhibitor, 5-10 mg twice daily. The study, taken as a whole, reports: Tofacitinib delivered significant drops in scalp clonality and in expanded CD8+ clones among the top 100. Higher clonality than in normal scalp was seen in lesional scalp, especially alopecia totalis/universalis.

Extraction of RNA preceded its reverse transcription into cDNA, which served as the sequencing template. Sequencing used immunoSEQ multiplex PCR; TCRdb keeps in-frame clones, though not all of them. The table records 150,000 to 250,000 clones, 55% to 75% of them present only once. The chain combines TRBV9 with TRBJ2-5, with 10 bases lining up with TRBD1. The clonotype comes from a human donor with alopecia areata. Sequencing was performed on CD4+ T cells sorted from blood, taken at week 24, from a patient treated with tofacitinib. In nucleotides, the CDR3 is TGTGCCAGCACCAGGACAGGGGGAGAGACCCAGTACTTC. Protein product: CASTRTGGETQYF.